This T cell receptor beta chain was sequenced during a study of blood T cell repertoires in COVID-19. Study details: Spain, Italy and the United States supplied samples that represented acute and convalescent COVID-19. PBMCs, B-cell-depleted T cells, or T cells were the source of the cDNA or gDNA that made up the material.

Original methodology: Amplification of reference gene primers provided the estimated nucleated cell counts. The assay was immunoSEQ multiplex PCR, and TCRdb's table has in-frame clones only and misses some. The DNA was the basis for D and trimming; V, J and clone size are from that table. The sample yields 150,000 to 200,000 clones, around 89% seen once. Germline loops: CDR1 LGHDT, CDR2 YNNKEL (reference sequence). This CDR3 contains 13 residues. The V end was cut by 1 base, the J end by 2 bases, with 5 bases between. Input material: peripheral blood. The sequence derives from a human donor in a cohort sampled during active COVID-19. The chain has TRBV3-1 (or the pseudogene TRBV3-2) and TRBJ1-1; D is possibly TRBD1 (5 bases). CDR3 amino acids: CASSQGTNTEAFF. The CDR3 DNA follows: TGTGCCAGCAGCCAAGGGACAAACACTGAAGCTTTCTTT.